This T cell receptor (beta chain) was documented in a study of blood T cells in healthy people across ages. Using a J-beta primer mix together with a sample-barcoded 5' primer, a second PCR was run for about 7 to 12 cycles. TCRdb processed the 5' RACE reads anew with MiXCR; each CDR3 protein has one entry. The sample includes approximately 960,000 distinct CDR3 sequences, roughly 29% seen only once; the top ten take 10%. There are a few counts of this clonotype. Germline CDR1 and CDR2: MDHEN and SYDVKM. The CDR3 covers 12 residues. V lost 4 bases to trimming and J lost 8 bases, with 11 bases between them. This sample also belongs to another study, concerning T cells of mothers and their children. That source adds: Slightly, though not significantly, more overlap was seen in related than in unrelated mother-child pairs.

The clonotype was recovered from a woman in her thirties or forties in good health. Material: blood. J is TRBJ1-2 and V is TRBV28; D is unresolved. CDR3 protein: CASSYRGRGYTF. In nucleotides, the CDR3 is TGTGCCAGCAGTTATCGAGGTCGGGGCTACACCTTC.